The present entry profiles one TCR beta chain with its context. The antigen remains unidentified. Random hexamers were used to reverse transcribe an amount of about 0.45 to 1 ug RNA. TCRdb reprocessed the immunoSEQ multiplex PCR reads with MiXCR, giving one entry per CDR3 protein. The profile shows a few hundred thousand distinct CDR3 sequences, 75% to 90% of them singletons. These data are taken from a study of CD8 T cells in Susac syndrome. Points from the study as a whole: A relatively small number of individuals underwent TCR sequencing and HLA analysis.

The CDR3 totals 16 residues. V was cut by 2 bases and J by 5 bases, with 19 bases left in between. Germline-derived CDR1 and CDR2 are MNHEY and SVGAGI. This chain links TRBV6-5 with TRBJ2-7; D might be TRBD1 (5 bases). The sequence derives from a human donor with multiple sclerosis. The sequencing sample was made of CD8+ T cells from PBMCs. As DNA, the CDR3 is TGTGCCAGCAGTTACACTGCACAGGTCCCCGCTGACGAGCAGTACTTC. Amino acids: CASSYTAQVPADEQYF.